These 22 T cell receptor beta chains share one sample of origin, sequenced in a study of beta chain features in type 1 diabetes. Since all of the isolated RNA was reverse transcribed, expressed TCRB transcripts were what got sequenced. TCRdb keeps only in-frame clones here, not all; method: immunoSEQ multiplex PCR. The sample records 130,000 or so clones, roughly 10% being singletons. Study-level points and caveats: In all four CD4+ subsets, TCRB CDR3 length was significantly, moderately reduced in type 1 diabetes.

These TCRs are of unknown antigen specificity. The sequenced sample was central memory CD4+ T cells from blood. Every receptor here comes from a man aged 25-45 years with type 1 diabetes.

This clone was detected a few times. The chain couples TRBV4-1 to TRBJ2-7; 7 bases match TRBD1. The CDR3 has 15 amino acids. The germline V gene has CDR1 MGHRA and CDR2 YSYEKL. J was trimmed by 3 bases and V by 1 base; bases with no gene match: 6. The CDR3: CASSQGFGTDYEQYF. CDR3 in DNA: TGCGCCAGCAGCCAAGGGTTCGGGACAGACTACGAGCAGTACTTC.

This chain uses TRBV7-2 with TRBJ2-7; D is perhaps TRBD1 (6 bases). Trimming cost V 5 bases and J 6 bases, with 14 bases left between them. Germline V CDR1 and CDR2: SGHTA, FQGNSA. The CDR3 contains 13 residues. Written as DNA, the CDR3 is TGTGCCAGCAGCCTACAGGGTTTGGGCGAGCAGTACTTC. As protein: CASSLQGLGEQYF.

A few counts support this clone. The CDR3 region has the DNA TGCGCCAGCAGCGGGTCCCGGGACATTTACGAGCAGTACTTC. Protein product: CASSGSRDIYEQYF. The gene calls are TRBV5-1 and TRBJ2-7; a possible D gene is TRBD1 (6 bases). This CDR3 is built from 14 residues. Germline V gives CDR1 SGHRS, CDR2 YFSETQ. The V end was cut by 4 bases, the J end by 4 bases, with 15 bases between.

In this sample, this clone turned up a few times. The J gene is TRBJ1-3, the V gene TRBV9, with TRBD1 matching 8 bases. This CDR3 contains 14 residues. CDR1 and CDR2 from the germline V gene are SGDLS and YYNGEE. The V segment lost 3 bases and the J segment 8 bases; nucleotides outside the gene matches: 7. CDR3 amino acids: CASSARTGSDTIYF. The CDR3 DNA reads as TGTGCCAGCAGCGCCCGGACAGGGTCGGACACCATATATTTT.

Ten or more counts support this clone. The rearrangement uses TRBV15 and TRBJ2-1; perhaps TRBD1 as D (7 bases). The germline V gene has CDR1 LNHNV and CDR2 YYDKDF (reference sequence). The CDR3 length is 13 residues. Trimming left V 6 bases short and J 9 bases short, with 15 bases between. The CDR3 protein is CATRKNQGGEQFF. CDR3 in DNA: TGTGCCACCAGAAAGAATCAGGGGGGTGAGCAGTTCTTC.

The rearrangement uses TRBV6-5 and TRBJ2-7, with 7 bases aligning to TRBD1. The CDR3 has 14 residues. The ends lost 6 bases at V and 4 bases at J; junction bases unmatched: 9. The germline V gene encodes CDR1 MNHEY and CDR2 SVGAGI. CDR3 residues: CASRPPGQSYEQYF. The CDR3 DNA follows: TGTGCCAGCAGGCCACCGGGACAGTCTTACGAGCAGTACTTC.

The gene calls are TRBV6-6 and TRBJ2-7, with 9 bases matching TRBD1. This CDR3 has 14 amino acids. Germline V gives CDR1 MNHNY, CDR2 SVGAGI (reference sequence). V shed 5 bases and J 3 bases; nucleotides not matched to a gene: 5. CDR3: CASSIRQGDYEQYF. The DNA of the CDR3 is TGTGCCAGCAGTATTCGACAGGGGGACTACGAGCAGTACTTC.

V usage is TRBV5-1 and J usage is TRBJ2-1; no clear D gene. The length of the CDR3 is 17 residues. In germline, CDR1 is SGHRS, CDR2 YFSETQ. V was trimmed by 1 base and J by 6 bases, leaving 20 bases between them. This CDR3 is CASSLMLSVRGGNEQFF. CDR3 nucleotide sequence: TGCGCCAGCAGCTTGATGCTTTCAGTTCGAGGTGGCAATGAGCAGTTCTTC.

This rearrangement joins TRBV18 to TRBJ2-4; the D gene is possibly TRBD2 (6 bases). The CDR3 length is 17 residues. V lost 2 bases, J lost 7 bases, and 21 bases lay in between. Germline assignment: CDR1 KGHSH and CDR2 LQKENI. The CDR3 region is CASSPVPPTGGWNIQYF. DNA for the CDR3: TGTGCCAGCTCACCAGTACCCCCGACCGGGGGATGGAACATTCAGTACTTC.

This CDR3 reads CASSLELGHGKNIQYF. The DNA of the CDR3 is TGTGCCAGCAGCTTGGAACTGGGGCATGGCAAAAACATTCAGTACTTC. This chain uses TRBV5-8 with TRBJ2-4; TRBD1 is a possible D gene (5 bases). V was cut by 0 bases and J by 3 bases, with 13 bases left in between. CDR1 is SGHTS and CDR2 is YDEGEE in the germline V gene. This CDR3 is 16 amino acids long.

There are a few counts of this clone. V gene TRBV15 combines with J gene TRBJ2-5; TRBD1 matches 7 bases. Trimming at V came to 5 bases and at J to 3 bases, leaving 9 bases not matched to a gene. CDR1 and CDR2 (germline): LNHNV, YYDKDF (reference sequence). The CDR3 has 15 residues. CDR3: CATSRGTVGEETQYF. DNA of the CDR3: TGTGCCACCAGCCGTGGGACAGTTGGGGAAGAGACCCAGTACTTC.

This clone has a handful of counts. The genes are TRBV14 and TRBJ1-1, with 7 bases matching TRBD1. The CDR3 totals 13 residues. V gave up 0 bases and J gave up 9 bases; unmatched junction bases: 4. The germline V gene encodes CDR1 SGHDN and CDR2 FVKESK. The CDR3 region has the DNA TGTGCCAGCAGCCAAGACTGGACAGGCCAAGCTTTCTTT. This encodes CASSQDWTGQAFF.

The genes are TRBV25-1 and TRBJ1-2; D call uncertain. The V and J ends lost 3 bases and 8 bases respectively, with 13 bases between them. CDR3 length: 13 amino acids. Germline lookup yields CDR1 MGHDK and CDR2 SYGVNS. In DNA form, the CDR3 reads TGTGCCAGCAGTGAGAATCGGGGTCGGGGCTACACCTTC. This encodes CASSENRGRGYTF.

This clone was counted between two and nine times. This chain links TRBV7-2 with TRBJ2-5; 11 bases match TRBD2. From germline, CDR1 is SGHTA and CDR2 FQGNSA. The length of the CDR3 is 13 residues. The trim removed 6 bases at V and 5 bases at J, leaving 2 bases unmatched. CDR3 sequence: CASSRLAGETQYF. The DNA for the CDR3 is TGTGCCAGCAGTAGACTAGCGGGGGAGACCCAGTACTTC.

This clone was counted only a few times. This sequence joins TRBV2 and TRBJ2-6; D possibly corresponds to TRBD1 (5 bases). CDR1 and CDR2 from the germline V gene are SNHLY and FYNNEI. This CDR3 comprises 17 residues. Trimming stripped 6 bases from V and 2 bases from J, with 17 bases between. The CDR3 sequence: CASSPSPRRAGANVLTF. The DNA of the CDR3 is TGTGCCAGCAGCCCTTCTCCGCGCAGGGCTGGGGCCAACGTCCTGACTTTC.

The rearrangement links TRBV11-2 to TRBJ1-3; TRBD1 matches 11 bases. V lost 5 bases, J lost 1 base, and 4 bases stayed unmatched. The CDR3 runs to 16 residues. The germline CDR1 and CDR2 sequences are SGHAT and FQNNGV. The CDR3 here is CASSPGQGASGNTIYF. The DNA of the CDR3 is TGTGCCAGCAGCCCCGGACAGGGGGCTTCTGGAAACACCATATATTTT.

The CDR3 loop reads CASSSGTGGYEQYF. CDR3 DNA sequence: TGTGCCAGCAGCTCCGGGACAGGGGGCTACGAGCAGTACTTC. J is TRBJ2-7 and V is TRBV7-2; 11 nucleotides agree with TRBD1. The germline V gene has CDR1 SGHTA and CDR2 FQGNSA. V dropped 4 bases and J dropped 3; count of bases not matched to a gene: 2. This CDR3 has 14 residues. The full variable domain, in which reference TRBV7-2 and TRBJ2-7 provide the parts outside the CDR3, is GAGVSQSPSNKVTEKGKDVELRCDPISGHTALYWYRQSLGQGLEFLIYFQGNSAPDKSGLPSDRFSAERTGGSVSTLTIQRTQQEDSAVYLCASSSGTGGYEQYFGPGTRLTVT.

This clone has just a few counts. J is TRBJ2-7 and V is TRBV9; 9 nucleotides align to TRBD2. CDR3 length: 15 amino acids. The germline CDR1 and CDR2 sequences are SGDLS and YYNGEE. V lost 4 bases, J lost 2 bases, and 7 bases stayed unmatched. The CDR3 nucleotides read TGTGCCAGCAGCCCACAAGAGCGGGGGGCCTACGAGCAGTACTTC. The encoded protein is CASSPQERGAYEQYF.

CDR3 sequence: CASSLVANTEAFF. Written as DNA, the CDR3 is TGTGCCAGCAGCTTAGTGGCGAACACTGAAGCTTTCTTT. The chain has TRBV7-2 and TRBJ1-1; D call uncertain. V was shortened by 1 base and J by 1 base, with 4 bases between the two germline ends. CDR1 and CDR2 (germline): SGHTA, FQGNSA. CDR3 length: 13 residues. The variable domain in full, completed from reference TRBV7-2 and TRBJ1-1, reads GAGVSQSPSNKVTEKGKDVELRCDPISGHTALYWYRQSLGQGLEFLIYFQGNSAPDKSGLPSDRFSAERTGGSVSTLTIQRTQQEDSAVYLCASSLVANTEAFFGQGTRLTVV.

This clone came up a few times. Within the sample, other DNA sequences also encode this same CDR3. The chain uses TRBV7-3 and TRBJ2-1; no reliable D call. Trimming removed 2 bases from V and 0 bases from J, with 8 bases in between. Germline values: CDR1 SGHTA, CDR2 FQGTGA. This CDR3 comprises 15 residues. Here the CDR3 reads CASSLAGSSYNEQFF. The CDR3, as DNA: TGTGCCAGCAGCTTAGCAGGCAGCTCCTACAATGAGCAGTTCTTC.

This clone showed up many times. CDR3: CASSGQGSTGELFF. CDR3 coding DNA: TGTGCCAGCAGTGGACAGGGGTCCACCGGGGAGCTGTTTTTT. This sequence joins TRBV2 and TRBJ2-2; TRBD1 aligns across 8 bases. CDR1 SNHLY and CDR2 FYNNEI come from the germline V gene. V dropped 4 bases and J dropped 4; count of bases not matched to a gene: 2. This CDR3 comprises 14 residues.

The chain uses TRBV7-2 and TRBJ2-2; 7 nucleotides align to TRBD1. With 5 bases clipped from V and 6 bases from J, the junction kept 6 bases outside the gene matches. CDR3 length equals 14 residues. Germline V lookup: CDR1 SGHTA, CDR2 FQGNSA. CDR3 sequence: CASSRQGEAGELFF. DNA of the CDR3: TGTGCCAGCAGCCGACAGGGAGAGGCCGGGGAGCTGTTTTTT.